These 11 T cell receptor beta chains were all obtained from the same sample, sequenced in a study of T cell changes during pregnancy in multiple sclerosis. Here immunoSEQ multiplex PCR was the method, and the copy in TCRdb shows in-frame clones only, minus some. Of roughly 75,000 clones in the sample, approximately 92% are singletons; the top ten hold roughly 1.9%. Here the sequenced sample was peripheral blood, taken in the third trimester of pregnancy. These receptors all come from a female donor in good health, enrolled as a control in a pregnancy study.

The chain couples TRBV28 to TRBJ2-7, with D tentatively TRBD1 (6 bases). CDR1 is MDHEN and CDR2 is SYDVKM in the germline V gene. The CDR3 consists of 12 residues. The germline V and J ends were trimmed by 6 bases and 0 bases, with 6 bases remaining between them. CDR3 sequence (DNA): TGTGCCAGCAGACAGGGCTCCTACGAGCAGTACTTC. Its translation: CASRQGSYEQYF.

V usage is TRBV28 and J usage is TRBJ2-6; the D gene is possibly TRBD1 (6 bases). CDR1 and CDR2 from the germline V gene are MDHEN and SYDVKM. CDR3 length: 16 residues. The V end was cut by 2 bases, the J end by 12 bases, with 20 bases between. CDR3 DNA sequence: TGTGCCAGCAGTTTAGCTGGGACACCAGTCTCTAGCGTCCTGACTTTC. The encoded protein is CASSLAGTPVSSVLTF.

The chain couples TRBV10-2 to TRBJ2-2; tentatively, D is TRBD2 (6 bases). Germline V gene data show CDR1 as WSHSY and CDR2 as SAAADI. V gave up 6 bases and J gave up 0 bases, with 8 bases separating them. The CDR3 has 14 amino acids. The CDR3 sequence: CASRRLANTGELFF. The DNA of the CDR3 is TGCGCCAGCAGAAGACTAGCGAACACCGGGGAGCTGTTTTTT.

The gene calls are TRBV28 and TRBJ1-5; D is unclear. The CDR3 has 16 amino acids. Germline lookup yields CDR1 MDHEN and CDR2 SYDVKM. Trimming left V 6 bases short and J 0 bases short, with 15 bases between. The CDR3 sequence: CASRQQVIYSNQPQHF. Here the CDR3 DNA reads TGTGCCAGCAGACAGCAGGTGATCTATAGCAATCAGCCCCAGCATTTT. Using reference TRBV28 and TRBJ1-5 for the parts outside the CDR3, the full variable domain is DVKVTQSSRYLVKRTGEKVFLECVQDMDHENMFWYRQDPGLGLRLIYFSYDVKMKEKGDIPEGYSVSREKKERFSLILESASTNQTSMYLCASRQQVIYSNQPQHFGDGTRLSIL.

This clone showed up just once. This sequence joins TRBV5-1 and TRBJ2-2; D is possibly TRBD1 (5 bases). Per the germline V gene, CDR1 is SGHRS and CDR2 is YFSETQ. V was cut by 3 bases and J by 1 base, with 13 bases left in between. The CDR3 sequence is 16 residues long. CDR3 DNA sequence: TGCGCCAGCAGCTGGGGTAGGGGCAAGAACACCGGGGAGCTGTTTTTT. Translation: CASSWGRGKNTGELFF.

The CDR3 DNA follows: TGCGCCAGCAGCAGAACAGGGGGAGCGTACGAGCAGTACTTC. Protein product: CASSRTGGAYEQYF. The chain recombines TRBV5-1 with TRBJ2-7, with 8 positions matching TRBD1. With V trimmed by 4 bases and J by 4 bases, 7 bases remained unmatched. Germline lookup yields CDR1 SGHRS and CDR2 YFSETQ. This CDR3 has 14 amino acids.

V and J are TRBV5-1 and TRBJ2-7; weak D call: TRBD1 (6 bases). Germline V CDR1 and CDR2: SGHRS, YFSETQ. This CDR3 contains 14 residues. V was cut by 3 bases and J by 2 bases, with 12 bases left in between. DNA of the CDR3: TGCGCCAGCAGCTATGCCGACAGGACCTACGAGCAGTACTTC. Its protein product is CASSYADRTYEQYF.

The chain has TRBV11-2 and TRBJ1-2; possibly TRBD1 for D (5 bases). Germline CDR1 reads SGHAT; CDR2 reads FQNNGV. The V end was cut by 7 bases, the J end by 4 bases, with 28 bases between. There are 18 residues in the CDR3. CDR3 nucleotide sequence: TGTGCCAGCAAGCAAAGGGACTCAACAACTTCTCGGACCTATGGCTACACCTTC. Its protein is CASKQRDSTTSRTYGYTF.

V gene TRBV2 combines with J gene TRBJ2-1; tentative D call: TRBD2 (5 bases). Germline CDR1 and CDR2: SNHLY and FYNNEI. Trimming cost V 11 bases and J 0 bases, with 14 bases left between them. The CDR3 has 14 residues. CDR3 region: CAAPGNHSYNEQFF. For the CDR3, the DNA is TGTGCCGCGCCGGGAAACCACTCCTACAATGAGCAGTTCTTC.

The chain carries TRBV19 and TRBJ1-1; 7 nucleotides align to TRBD1. The CDR3 contains 17 residues. Per germline, CDR1 LNHDA and CDR2 SQIVND (reference sequence). The ends lost 3 bases at V and 2 bases at J; junction bases unmatched: 12. CDR3 amino acids: CASSIRGRRGPNTEAFF. As DNA, the CDR3 is TGTGCCAGTAGTATTCGGGGTCGGAGGGGGCCTAACACTGAAGCTTTCTTT. Looking up the rest from reference TRBV19 and TRBJ1-1 gives the full variable domain: DGGITQSPKYLFRKEGQNVTLSCEQNLNHDAMYWYRQDPGQGLRLIYYSQIVNDFQKGDIAEGYSVSREKKESFPLTVTSAQKNPTAFYLCASSIRGRRGPNTEAFFGQGTRLTVV.

The table lists this clone with a count of one. The chain joins TRBV7-9 to TRBJ2-1; 9 bases align to TRBD1. The germline V gene encodes CDR1 SEHNR and CDR2 FQNEAQ (reference sequence). The V and J ends lost 5 bases and 7 bases, in that order; junction bases with no gene match: 9. The CDR3 covers 15 residues. The CDR3 is CASSIWGTGRNEQFF. CDR3 bases: TGTGCCAGCAGCATTTGGGGGACAGGGAGGAATGAGCAGTTCTTC.